What follows are 25 T cell receptor beta chains derived from one specimen sequenced in a study of Tregs in tolerant kidney transplant recipients. Profiled with immunoSEQ multiplex PCR; TCRdb holds only in-frame clones, not every one. The sample holds roughly 86,000 clones, approximately 94% seen once. Mixed chimerism was transient after nonmyeloablative marrow transplants from related graft donors. Sequencing used CD4+ T cells from blood (PBMCs), obtained 12 months after the transplant. The origin of the receptors is a human patient who received a combined kidney and bone marrow transplant. The T cells may partly be graft donor cells.

V usage is TRBV7-2 and J usage is TRBJ2-7; 7 bases match TRBD2. Per germline, CDR1 SGHTA and CDR2 FQGNSA. V lost 2 bases and J lost 7; bases outside the gene matches: 5. There are 13 residues in the CDR3. The CDR3 sequence is CASSLKGGREQYF. In DNA form, the CDR3 reads TGTGCCAGCAGCTTAAAGGGAGGGCGGGAGCAGTACTTC.

In its sample, this clone was seen once. CDR3 loop: CAQTGTNDGTDTQYF. The CDR3 coding sequence is TGTGCCCAGACGGGGACAAACGATGGGACAGATACGCAGTATTTT. This chain connects TRBV5-4 to TRBJ2-3, with D perhaps TRBD1 (6 bases). The V gene's germline CDR1 is SGHNT and CDR2 YYREEE (reference sequence). The CDR3 is 15 amino acids. Trimming shortened V by 10 bases and J by 3 bases, and 21 bases separated the two germline ends.

The chain is built from TRBV6-1 and TRBJ1-1; 7 bases agree with TRBD1. V trimming: 8 bases; J trimming: 6 bases; junction bases outside the gene matches: 6. Germline V gene lookup returns CDR1 MNHNS and CDR2 SASEGT. This CDR3 has 12 amino acids. The DNA of the CDR3 is TGTGCCAGCTATCTCACAGGGGCTGAAGCTTTCTTT. Encoded protein: CASYLTGAEAFF.

The chain recombines TRBV18 with TRBJ2-7; 8 bases align to TRBD1. Germline values: CDR1 KGHSH, CDR2 LQKENI. Unmatched junction bases numbered 10, after V lost 1 base and J lost 2 bases. The CDR3 has 17 amino acids. CDR3 sequence reads: CASSPLRDRIFTYEQYF. CDR3 sequence (DNA): TGTGCCAGCTCACCACTGAGGGACAGGATCTTTACCTACGAGCAGTACTTC.

The V gene is TRBV27, the J gene TRBJ2-1, with 7 bases aligning to TRBD1. V shed 2 bases and J 12 bases; nucleotides not matched to a gene: 10. This CDR3 is 14 amino acids long. Germline V gene sequence: CDR1 MNHEY, CDR2 SMNVEV (reference sequence). The chain's CDR3 is CASSLKAQGVGQFF. The DNA of the CDR3 is TGTGCCAGCAGTTTAAAGGCCCAGGGGGTAGGGCAGTTCTTC.

This clone was recorded only once. The chain uses TRBV12-5 and TRBJ2-7, with 9 bases fitting TRBD2. This CDR3 has 19 amino acids. Germline CDR1 LGHNT, CDR2 FRNRAP. The trim removed 0 bases at V and 4 bases at J, leaving 16 bases unmatched. The CDR3 here is CASGLVLPLRSTSGYEQYF. The CDR3, as DNA: TGTGCTAGTGGTTTGGTCCTGCCACTCCGCTCGACTAGCGGATACGAGCAGTACTTC.

The table lists this clone with a count of one. The chain carries TRBV7-2 and TRBJ2-7; TRBD2 agrees at 9 bases. Germline V gene lookup returns CDR1 SGHTA and CDR2 FQGNSA. With V trimmed by 1 base and J by 0 bases, 13 bases remained unmatched. The CDR3 length is 19 residues. In DNA form, the CDR3 reads TGTGCCAGCAGCTTAGTGCATGGGCTAGCGGGACTAAGCTCCTACGAGCAGTACTTC. Amino acid sequence: CASSLVHGLAGLSSYEQYF.

This clone is a singleton in its sample. This rearrangement joins TRBV7-2 to TRBJ2-1, with D unclear. Per the germline V gene, CDR1 is SGHTA and CDR2 is FQGNSA. The CDR3 length is 15 residues. V lost 0 bases and J 4 bases, leaving 10 bases between the germline ends. CDR3 sequence (DNA): TGTGCCAGCAGCTTAGCGCTTGGAGTATACAATGAGCAGTTCTTC. Its protein product is CASSLALGVYNEQFF.

The chain couples TRBV9 to TRBJ2-3; 7 positions agree with TRBD2. The CDR3 consists of 15 residues. Germline CDR1 is SGDLS and CDR2 is YYNGEE. The junction had 9 bases not matched to a gene; V was cut back by 6 bases and J by 2 bases. The CDR3 DNA sequence: TGTGCCAGCACCCGCCAAGCGGGATCCACAGATACGCAGTATTTT. Protein product: CASTRQAGSTDTQYF.

This chain uses TRBV27 with TRBJ1-3; 8 nucleotides line up with TRBD1. V lost 3 bases, J lost 4 bases, and 5 bases stayed unmatched. CDR1 MNHEY and CDR2 SMNVEV come from the germline V gene (reference sequence). CDR3 length equals 15 residues. The CDR3 region has the DNA TGTGCCAGCAGTTTTAGGACAGGGTACGGAAACACCATATATTTT. It codes for CASSFRTGYGNTIYF.

The CDR3 is CASSPDPRLAGGTDTQYF. For the CDR3, the DNA is TGTGCCAGCTCACCTGACCCGAGACTAGCGGGGGGCACAGATACGCAGTATTTT. V is TRBV18 and J is TRBJ2-3; 12 bases are a match to TRBD2. This CDR3 comprises 18 residues. Germline CDR1 KGHSH, CDR2 LQKENI. V dropped 3 bases and J dropped 1; count of bases not matched to a gene: 8.

The J gene is TRBJ1-1, the V gene TRBV5-1; 9 bases align to TRBD1. CDR1 is SGHRS and CDR2 is YFSETQ in the germline V gene. The length of the CDR3 is 18 residues. Trimming removed 1 base from V and 5 bases from J; junction bases left unmatched: 15. The CDR3 spells CASSLYPGQGRMRTEAFF. The DNA of the CDR3 is TGCGCCAGCAGCTTGTATCCGGGACAGGGCCGAATGAGGACTGAAGCTTTCTTT.

The rearrangement uses TRBV11-3 and TRBJ2-2, with TRBD1 as a possible D gene (6 bases). Germline assignment: CDR1 SGHNT and CDR2 YENEEA. The CDR3 extends over 13 amino acids. Trimming pared 5 bases from V and 5 bases from J, leaving 9 bases between. CDR3 sequence (DNA): TGTGCCAGCAGCCTACAGGGAACCGGGGAGCTGTTTTTT. Translated: CASSLQGTGELFF.

V and J are TRBV6-5 and TRBJ1-2, with 7 bases lining up with TRBD1. This CDR3 region has 13 residues. The V and J ends lost 4 bases and 8 bases, in that order; junction bases with no gene match: 7. Per the germline V gene, CDR1 is MNHEY and CDR2 is SVGAGI. The CDR3 DNA reads TGTGCCAGCAGTTCATACAGGGGTTGGGGCTACACCTTC. Its protein is CASSSYRGWGYTF.

The gene calls are TRBV11-2 and TRBJ2-1; 11 nucleotides align to TRBD2. Germline assignment: CDR1 SGHAT and CDR2 FQNNGV. The ends lost 2 bases at V and 4 bases at J; junction bases unmatched: 4. There are 16 residues in the CDR3. The CDR3 nucleotides are TGTGCCAGCAGCTTACTCGGGACTAGCGGTTACAATGAGCAGTTCTTC. Protein: CASSLLGTSGYNEQFF. Based on the CDR3 plus reference TRBV11-2 and TRBJ2-1, the full variable domain is EAGVAQSPRYKIIEKRQSVAFWCNPISGHATLYWYQQILGQGPKLLIQFQNNGVVDDSQLPKDRFSAERLKGVDSTLKIQPAKLEDSAVYLCASSLLGTSGYNEQFFGPGTRLTVL.

This clone has more than one count but fewer than ten. J is TRBJ1-3 and V is TRBV4-3, with D uncertain. Trimming removed 3 bases from V and 1 base from J, with 10 bases in between. This CDR3 has 15 residues. From germline, CDR1 is LGHNA and CDR2 YSLEER. The CDR3 nucleotides read TGCGCCAGCAGCCAGCTCAGGTCTTCTGGAAACACCATATATTTT. Protein sequence: CASSQLRSSGNTIYF.

J is TRBJ2-3 and V is TRBV7-2; D is unresolved. This CDR3 has 13 residues. V was clipped by 1 base and J by 7 bases, with 9 bases between them. Germline lookup yields CDR1 SGHTA and CDR2 FQGNSA. The CDR3 nucleotides read TGTGCCAGCAGCTTAGAGGCGGAGAATACGCAGTATTTT. It encodes CASSLEAENTQYF.

The rearrangement joins TRBV14 to TRBJ2-1; no clear D gene. Germline CDR1 reads SGHDN; CDR2 reads FVKESK. The CDR3 has 13 amino acids. V was trimmed by 4 bases and J by 5 bases, leaving 9 bases between them. The CDR3 sequence is CASSRSVHNEQFF. For the CDR3, the DNA is TGTGCCAGCAGCCGGTCGGTGCACAATGAGCAGTTCTTC.

CDR3 residues: CASSFPTSGRSDTQYF. For the CDR3, the DNA is TGTGCCAGCAGCTTCCCGACTAGCGGGAGATCAGATACGCAGTATTTT. The chain carries TRBV7-2 and TRBJ2-3; TRBD2 agrees at 12 bases. CDR3 length: 16 residues. Germline CDR1 SGHTA, CDR2 FQGNSA. Losses at the gene ends were 3 bases for V and 4 bases for J; bases not matched to a gene: 5.

To note about this clone: Additional DNA sequences in this sample encode the identical CDR3. This sequence joins TRBV27 and TRBJ1-5, with a tentative D call TRBD1 (6 bases). CDR3 length equals 15 residues. CDR1 is MNHEY, CDR2 SMNVEV, per germline (reference sequence). The ends were cut back, 5 bases at V and 10 bases at J, with 21 bases in the middle. The CDR3 bases are TGTGCCAGCAGTCGGCGGGGGACATCCTTATCCCCCCAGCATTTT. Translating it yields CASSRRGTSLSPQHF.

This clone was picked up a small number of times. CDR3 amino acids: CASSLRGTIYF. CDR3 DNA: TGTGCCAGCAGCCTTCGAGGCACCATATATTTT. The chain carries TRBV7-2 and TRBJ1-3; D call uncertain. Germline CDR1 SGHTA, CDR2 FQGNSA. With 5 bases removed from V and 9 bases from J, the gap between germline ends came to 8 bases. CDR3 length equals 11 residues.

The chain couples TRBV27 to TRBJ1-2; 9 nucleotides agree with TRBD1. V was pared by 6 bases and J by 4 bases, with 6 bases of the junction left unmatched. The length of the CDR3 is 14 residues. CDR1 MNHEY and CDR2 SMNVEV come from the germline V gene (reference sequence). The DNA for the CDR3 is TGTGCCAGCAGGGGGACAGGGTACGGCTATGGCTACACCTTC. The encoded protein is CASRGTGYGYGYTF.

This chain joins TRBV19 and TRBJ1-4; possible D gene TRBD1, 5 bases. The CDR3 is 15 amino acids. V lost 5 bases, J lost 4 bases, and 14 bases lay in between. Germline V gives CDR1 LNHDA, CDR2 SQIVND (reference sequence). CDR3 amino acids: CASSVRSGGNEKLFF. The CDR3 nucleotides read TGTGCCAGTAGTGTCCGGTCGGGGGGTAATGAAAAACTGTTTTTT. The full variable domain, its missing parts supplied by reference TRBV19 and TRBJ1-4, is DGGITQSPKYLFRKEGQNVTLSCEQNLNHDAMYWYRQDPGQGLRLIYYSQIVNDFQKGDIAEGYSVSREKKESFPLTVTSAQKNPTAFYLCASSVRSGGNEKLFFGSGTQLSVL.

The CDR3 loop reads CASSEAGANVLTF. The CDR3 coding sequence is TGTGCCAGCAGCGAGGCTGGGGCCAACGTCCTGACTTTC. The chain carries TRBV4-2 and TRBJ2-6; the D is unclear. The V and J ends lost 5 bases and 2 bases respectively, with 4 bases between them. Germline CDR1 and CDR2: LGHNA and YNFKEQ. The CDR3 extends over 13 amino acids.

This clone was seen a single time. The chain uses TRBV11-3 and TRBJ1-2; TRBD1 matches at 10 bases. From germline, CDR1 is SGHNT and CDR2 YENEEA. Germline trimming cut 5 bases from V and 7 bases from J; bases unmatched to any gene: 10. The CDR3 consists of 15 residues. The CDR3 loop is CASSPSGTGVSGYTF. The DNA of the CDR3 is TGTGCCAGCAGCCCTAGCGGGACAGGGGTTAGTGGCTACACCTTC.